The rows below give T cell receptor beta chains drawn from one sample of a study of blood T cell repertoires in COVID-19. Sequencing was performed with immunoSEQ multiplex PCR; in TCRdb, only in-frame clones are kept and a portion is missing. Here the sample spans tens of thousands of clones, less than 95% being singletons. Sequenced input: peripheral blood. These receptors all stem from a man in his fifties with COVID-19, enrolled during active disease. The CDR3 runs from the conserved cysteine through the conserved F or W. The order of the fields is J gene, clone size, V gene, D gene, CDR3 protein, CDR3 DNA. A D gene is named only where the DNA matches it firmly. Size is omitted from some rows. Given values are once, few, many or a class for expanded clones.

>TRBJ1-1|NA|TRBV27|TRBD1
CASRGTGTGGTEAFF
TGTGCCAGCAGGGGTACCGGGACAGGGGGCACTGAAGCTTTCTTT
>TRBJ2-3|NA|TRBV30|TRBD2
CAWSVSQTSATDTQYF
TGTGCCTGGAGTGTCTCCCAGACTAGCGCCACAGATACGCAGTATTTT
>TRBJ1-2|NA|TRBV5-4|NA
CASSLVAGTRNGYTF
TGTGCCAGCAGCTTGGTGGCGGGAACAAGGAATGGCTACACCTTC
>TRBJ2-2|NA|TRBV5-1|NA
CASSVTAGKTGELFF
TGCGCCAGCAGCGTGACGGCAGGGAAAACCGGGGAGCTGTTTTTT
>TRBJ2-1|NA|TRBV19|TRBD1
CASSSWTGDSYNEQFF
TGTGCCAGTAGTAGTTGGACAGGGGACTCCTACAATGAGCAGTTCTTC
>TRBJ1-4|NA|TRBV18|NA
CASSQRGAGAGEKLFF
TGTGCCAGCTCGCAACGGGGAGCAGGGGCCGGGGAAAAACTGTTTTTT
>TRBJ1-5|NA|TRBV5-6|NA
CASSLGAGQTNQPQHF
TGTGCCAGCAGCTTAGGGGCCGGGCAGACCAATCAGCCCCAGCATTTT
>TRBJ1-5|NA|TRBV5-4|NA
CASSLGGGSNQPQHF
TGTGCCAGCAGCTTGGGAGGGGGTAGCAATCAGCCCCAGCATTTT
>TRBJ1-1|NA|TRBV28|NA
CASSPASGVVTEAFF
TGTGCCAGCAGTCCTGCCAGCGGGGTGGTCACTGAAGCTTTCTTT
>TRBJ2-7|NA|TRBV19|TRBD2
CASSIAVRLAGVEQYF
TGTGCCAGTAGTATAGCAGTTCGGCTAGCGGGAGTCGAGCAGTACTTC
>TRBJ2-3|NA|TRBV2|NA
CASSPGLVTFSDTQYF
TGTGCCAGCAGTCCGGGACTCGTTACCTTTTCAGATACGCAGTATTTT
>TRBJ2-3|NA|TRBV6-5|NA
CASRQGSSTDTQYF
TGTGCCAGCAGGCAGGGGTCTAGCACAGATACGCAGTATTTT
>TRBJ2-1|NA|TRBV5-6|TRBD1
CASSRTGGKGEQFF
TGTGCCAGCAGCCGTACAGGGGGCAAAGGTGAGCAGTTCTTC
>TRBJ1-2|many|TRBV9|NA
CASSPDRNYGYTF
TGTGCCAGCAGCCCCGACAGAAACTATGGCTACACCTTC
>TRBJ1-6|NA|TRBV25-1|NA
CASSEAYYYNSPLHF
TGTGCCAGCAGTGAGGCCTACTACTATAATTCACCCCTCCACTTT
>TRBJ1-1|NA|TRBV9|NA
CASSSSSSWRNTEAFF
TGTGCCAGCAGCTCCTCATCGAGCTGGAGGAACACTGAAGCTTTCTTT
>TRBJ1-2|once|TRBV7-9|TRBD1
CASGPANQGASYGYTF
TGTGCCAGCGGCCCTGCCAACCAGGGGGCCTCCTATGGCTACACCTTC
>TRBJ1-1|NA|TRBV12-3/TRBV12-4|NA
CASSLRDTEAFF
TGTGCCAGCAGTTTAAGGGACACCGAAGCTTTCTTT